The 15 T cell receptor beta chains below all came from one sample that was sequenced in a study of sequential checkpoint blockade in melanoma. The assay was immunoSEQ multiplex PCR, and TCRdb's table has in-frame clones only and misses some. This sample carries fewer than 6,500 clones, around 58% of them seen once, and the ten largest clones take around a sixth. Treatment indicated: randomized to nivolumab then ipilimumab (arm A) or the reverse (arm B). This sample comprised CD8+ T cells sorted from blood (inferred from file names), obtained from a patient given nivolumab and ipilimumab in sequence. The receptors were sampled from a human donor with melanoma.

DNA of the CDR3: TGTGCCAGCAGCTTCAGTGGTGAGCAGTACTTC. Translating gives CASSFSGEQYF. The chain joins TRBV11-3 to TRBJ2-7; D gene uncertain. This CDR3 comprises 11 residues. Deletions cut 3 bases from V and 7 bases from J, with 7 bases between. Germline CDR1 is SGHNT and CDR2 is YENEEA.

This clone was picked up a small number of times. The V call is TRBV6-5, the J call TRBJ1-1; a possible D gene is TRBD1 (5 bases). Trimming took off 2 bases at V and 4 bases at J, with 14 bases between the two ends. The CDR3 runs 15 residues. Germline V gives CDR1 MNHEY, CDR2 SVGAGI. CDR3 sequence reads: CASSYGGEGGTEAFF. CDR3 nucleotide sequence: TGTGCCAGCAGTTACGGGGGGGAAGGAGGCACTGAAGCTTTCTTT.

For this clone: Different DNA sequences within this sample yield the same CDR3. The CDR3 sequence is CASSPAEGSSYNEQFF. The CDR3 bases are TGTGCCAGCAGCCCGGCCGAGGGAAGCTCCTACAATGAGCAGTTCTTC. The V and J genes are TRBV4-2 and TRBJ2-1; D might be TRBD2 (5 bases). Germline CDR1 and CDR2: LGHNA and YNFKEQ. Trimming pared 4 bases from V and 0 bases from J, leaving 13 bases between. The CDR3 runs 16 residues.

This CDR3 is CARGQSYNEQFF. CDR3 in DNA: TGTGCCAGGGGGCAGTCCTACAATGAGCAGTTCTTC. The chain combines TRBV2 with TRBJ2-1, with a weak D call TRBD1 (5 bases). V lost 9 bases to trimming and J lost 1 base, with 7 bases between them. Per the germline V gene, CDR1 is SNHLY and CDR2 is FYNNEI. The CDR3 covers 12 residues.

This clone was seen once. The genes are TRBV27 and TRBJ2-7, with 8 bases lining up with TRBD1. CDR1 and CDR2 (germline): MNHEY, SMNVEV (reference sequence). The CDR3 loop spans 16 amino acids. With V trimmed by 3 bases and J by 4 bases, 11 bases remained unmatched. In DNA form, the CDR3 reads TGTGCCAGCAGTTTGGGGGCGCCAGGGGGCTTTTACGAGCAGTACTTC. The encoded protein is CASSLGAPGGFYEQYF.

The chain couples TRBV6-5 to TRBJ2-1; maybe TRBD2 (5 bases). CDR3 length: 16 residues. The germline CDR1 and CDR2 sequences are MNHEY and SVGAGI. Between the trimmed V and J ends, which lost 2 bases and 5 bases, there was a span of 16 bases. In nucleotides, the CDR3 is TGTGCCAGCAGTTACATAGGAGGCCTAGGTCACAATGAGCAGTTCTTC. It yields the protein CASSYIGGLGHNEQFF.

The chain has TRBV11-2 and TRBJ2-1, with TRBD2 matching over 10 bases. The ends lost 4 bases at V and 6 bases at J; junction bases unmatched: 9. CDR1 SGHAT and CDR2 FQNNGV come from the germline V gene. This CDR3 comprises 16 residues. The CDR3 DNA reads TGTGCCAGCAGCTCTAGCGGGAGTATTATTGGCAATGAGCAGTTCTTC. Its protein is CASSSSGSIIGNEQFF. Looking up the rest from reference TRBV11-2 and TRBJ2-1 gives the full variable domain: EAGVAQSPRYKIIEKRQSVAFWCNPISGHATLYWYQQILGQGPKLLIQFQNNGVVDDSQLPKDRFSAERLKGVDSTLKIQPAKLEDSAVYLCASSSSGSIIGNEQFFGPGTRLTVL.

The chain carries TRBV5-1 and TRBJ2-1; TRBD2 might be the D (6 bases). V lost 1 base and J lost 0, with 11 bases in between. The CDR3 has 16 amino acids. Germline lookup yields CDR1 SGHRS and CDR2 YFSETQ. The CDR3 DNA is TGCGCCAGCAGCTTGTATAGCGGAAGCTCCTACAATGAGCAGTTCTTC. It encodes CASSLYSGSSYNEQFF.

Written as DNA, the CDR3 is TGTGCCAGCAGCCCGAGGACAGTCTGTAGCAATCAGCCCCAGCATTTT. Protein: CASSPRTVCSNQPQHF. The rearrangement uses TRBV7-3 and TRBJ1-5, with D possibly matching TRBD1 (6 bases). CDR3 length equals 16 residues. Trimming shortened V by 5 bases and J by 0 bases, and 14 bases separated the two germline ends. Germline V gene lookup returns CDR1 SGHTA and CDR2 FQGTGA. The variable domain in full, with the rest retrieved from reference TRBV7-3 and TRBJ1-5, is GAGVSQTPSNKVTEKGKYVELRCDPISGHTALYWYRQSLGQGPEFLIYFQGTGAADDSGLPNDRFFAVRPEGSVSTLKIQRTERGDSAVYLCASSPRTVCSNQPQHFGDGTRLSIL.

J is TRBJ2-5 and V is TRBV15, with 7 bases identical to TRBD2. CDR1 and CDR2 from the germline V gene are LNHNV and YYDKDF (reference sequence). The CDR3 spans 13 residues. With 8 bases clipped from V and 4 bases from J, the junction kept 7 bases outside the gene matches. The CDR3 nucleotides read TGTGCCACCGCGTCAGGGAGGGGAGAGACCCAGTACTTC. It is translated as CATASGRGETQYF.

The CDR3 DNA reads TGTGCCAGCAGTTATGACAGCTACGAGCAGTACTTC. This encodes CASSYDSYEQYF. The rearrangement joins TRBV6-5 to TRBJ2-7; D may be TRBD1 (5 bases). V was clipped by 3 bases and J by 3 bases, with 6 bases between them. CDR1 is MNHEY, CDR2 SVGAGI, per germline. The CDR3 is 12 residues long.

The chain has TRBV5-6 and TRBJ2-7; TRBD1 matches 7 bases. Germline CDR1 is SGHDT and CDR2 is YYEEEE. V lost 4 bases and J lost 2; bases outside the gene matches: 9. The CDR3 has 15 amino acids. This CDR3 is CASSQGDTGPYEQYF. CDR3 in DNA: TGTGCCAGCAGCCAGGGGGACACGGGTCCCTACGAGCAGTACTTC. Variable domain in full (rest from reference TRBV5-6 and TRBJ2-7): DAGVTQSPTHLIKTRGQQVTLRCSPKSGHDTVSWYQQALGQGPQFIFQYYEEEERQRGNFPDRFSGHQFPNYSSELNVNALLLGDSALYLCASSQGDTGPYEQYFGPGTRLTVT.

This clone was seen once. V gene TRBV4-2 combines with J gene TRBJ2-7, with a tentative D call TRBD2 (5 bases). The CDR3 consists of 14 residues. The germline V gene has CDR1 LGHNA and CDR2 YNFKEQ. V lost 3 bases and J 3 bases, leaving 12 bases between the germline ends. Here the CDR3 reads CASSHGLAYYEQYF. CDR3 coding DNA: TGTGCCAGCAGCCACGGCCTAGCCTACTACGAGCAGTACTTC.

The chain joins TRBV7-6 to TRBJ2-7, with TRBD1 matching over 8 bases. The CDR3 runs 14 residues. The germline CDR1 and CDR2 sequences are SGHVS and FNYEAQ. V lost 2 bases, J lost 4 bases, and 4 bases stayed unmatched. CDR3 sequence: CASSLFGQGYEQYF. CDR3 DNA: TGTGCCAGCAGCTTATTTGGACAGGGTTACGAGCAGTACTTC.

This clone was detected a few times. The V call is TRBV19, the J call TRBJ1-5; 8 bases match TRBD1. The CDR3 is 14 residues long. The V segment lost 5 bases and the J segment 7 bases; nucleotides outside the gene matches: 7. Germline V gives CDR1 LNHDA, CDR2 SQIVND (reference sequence). CDR3 coding DNA: TGTGCCAGTAGTCCGACAGGGGTAGGGCAGCCCCAGCATTTT. Amino acid sequence: CASSPTGVGQPQHF.